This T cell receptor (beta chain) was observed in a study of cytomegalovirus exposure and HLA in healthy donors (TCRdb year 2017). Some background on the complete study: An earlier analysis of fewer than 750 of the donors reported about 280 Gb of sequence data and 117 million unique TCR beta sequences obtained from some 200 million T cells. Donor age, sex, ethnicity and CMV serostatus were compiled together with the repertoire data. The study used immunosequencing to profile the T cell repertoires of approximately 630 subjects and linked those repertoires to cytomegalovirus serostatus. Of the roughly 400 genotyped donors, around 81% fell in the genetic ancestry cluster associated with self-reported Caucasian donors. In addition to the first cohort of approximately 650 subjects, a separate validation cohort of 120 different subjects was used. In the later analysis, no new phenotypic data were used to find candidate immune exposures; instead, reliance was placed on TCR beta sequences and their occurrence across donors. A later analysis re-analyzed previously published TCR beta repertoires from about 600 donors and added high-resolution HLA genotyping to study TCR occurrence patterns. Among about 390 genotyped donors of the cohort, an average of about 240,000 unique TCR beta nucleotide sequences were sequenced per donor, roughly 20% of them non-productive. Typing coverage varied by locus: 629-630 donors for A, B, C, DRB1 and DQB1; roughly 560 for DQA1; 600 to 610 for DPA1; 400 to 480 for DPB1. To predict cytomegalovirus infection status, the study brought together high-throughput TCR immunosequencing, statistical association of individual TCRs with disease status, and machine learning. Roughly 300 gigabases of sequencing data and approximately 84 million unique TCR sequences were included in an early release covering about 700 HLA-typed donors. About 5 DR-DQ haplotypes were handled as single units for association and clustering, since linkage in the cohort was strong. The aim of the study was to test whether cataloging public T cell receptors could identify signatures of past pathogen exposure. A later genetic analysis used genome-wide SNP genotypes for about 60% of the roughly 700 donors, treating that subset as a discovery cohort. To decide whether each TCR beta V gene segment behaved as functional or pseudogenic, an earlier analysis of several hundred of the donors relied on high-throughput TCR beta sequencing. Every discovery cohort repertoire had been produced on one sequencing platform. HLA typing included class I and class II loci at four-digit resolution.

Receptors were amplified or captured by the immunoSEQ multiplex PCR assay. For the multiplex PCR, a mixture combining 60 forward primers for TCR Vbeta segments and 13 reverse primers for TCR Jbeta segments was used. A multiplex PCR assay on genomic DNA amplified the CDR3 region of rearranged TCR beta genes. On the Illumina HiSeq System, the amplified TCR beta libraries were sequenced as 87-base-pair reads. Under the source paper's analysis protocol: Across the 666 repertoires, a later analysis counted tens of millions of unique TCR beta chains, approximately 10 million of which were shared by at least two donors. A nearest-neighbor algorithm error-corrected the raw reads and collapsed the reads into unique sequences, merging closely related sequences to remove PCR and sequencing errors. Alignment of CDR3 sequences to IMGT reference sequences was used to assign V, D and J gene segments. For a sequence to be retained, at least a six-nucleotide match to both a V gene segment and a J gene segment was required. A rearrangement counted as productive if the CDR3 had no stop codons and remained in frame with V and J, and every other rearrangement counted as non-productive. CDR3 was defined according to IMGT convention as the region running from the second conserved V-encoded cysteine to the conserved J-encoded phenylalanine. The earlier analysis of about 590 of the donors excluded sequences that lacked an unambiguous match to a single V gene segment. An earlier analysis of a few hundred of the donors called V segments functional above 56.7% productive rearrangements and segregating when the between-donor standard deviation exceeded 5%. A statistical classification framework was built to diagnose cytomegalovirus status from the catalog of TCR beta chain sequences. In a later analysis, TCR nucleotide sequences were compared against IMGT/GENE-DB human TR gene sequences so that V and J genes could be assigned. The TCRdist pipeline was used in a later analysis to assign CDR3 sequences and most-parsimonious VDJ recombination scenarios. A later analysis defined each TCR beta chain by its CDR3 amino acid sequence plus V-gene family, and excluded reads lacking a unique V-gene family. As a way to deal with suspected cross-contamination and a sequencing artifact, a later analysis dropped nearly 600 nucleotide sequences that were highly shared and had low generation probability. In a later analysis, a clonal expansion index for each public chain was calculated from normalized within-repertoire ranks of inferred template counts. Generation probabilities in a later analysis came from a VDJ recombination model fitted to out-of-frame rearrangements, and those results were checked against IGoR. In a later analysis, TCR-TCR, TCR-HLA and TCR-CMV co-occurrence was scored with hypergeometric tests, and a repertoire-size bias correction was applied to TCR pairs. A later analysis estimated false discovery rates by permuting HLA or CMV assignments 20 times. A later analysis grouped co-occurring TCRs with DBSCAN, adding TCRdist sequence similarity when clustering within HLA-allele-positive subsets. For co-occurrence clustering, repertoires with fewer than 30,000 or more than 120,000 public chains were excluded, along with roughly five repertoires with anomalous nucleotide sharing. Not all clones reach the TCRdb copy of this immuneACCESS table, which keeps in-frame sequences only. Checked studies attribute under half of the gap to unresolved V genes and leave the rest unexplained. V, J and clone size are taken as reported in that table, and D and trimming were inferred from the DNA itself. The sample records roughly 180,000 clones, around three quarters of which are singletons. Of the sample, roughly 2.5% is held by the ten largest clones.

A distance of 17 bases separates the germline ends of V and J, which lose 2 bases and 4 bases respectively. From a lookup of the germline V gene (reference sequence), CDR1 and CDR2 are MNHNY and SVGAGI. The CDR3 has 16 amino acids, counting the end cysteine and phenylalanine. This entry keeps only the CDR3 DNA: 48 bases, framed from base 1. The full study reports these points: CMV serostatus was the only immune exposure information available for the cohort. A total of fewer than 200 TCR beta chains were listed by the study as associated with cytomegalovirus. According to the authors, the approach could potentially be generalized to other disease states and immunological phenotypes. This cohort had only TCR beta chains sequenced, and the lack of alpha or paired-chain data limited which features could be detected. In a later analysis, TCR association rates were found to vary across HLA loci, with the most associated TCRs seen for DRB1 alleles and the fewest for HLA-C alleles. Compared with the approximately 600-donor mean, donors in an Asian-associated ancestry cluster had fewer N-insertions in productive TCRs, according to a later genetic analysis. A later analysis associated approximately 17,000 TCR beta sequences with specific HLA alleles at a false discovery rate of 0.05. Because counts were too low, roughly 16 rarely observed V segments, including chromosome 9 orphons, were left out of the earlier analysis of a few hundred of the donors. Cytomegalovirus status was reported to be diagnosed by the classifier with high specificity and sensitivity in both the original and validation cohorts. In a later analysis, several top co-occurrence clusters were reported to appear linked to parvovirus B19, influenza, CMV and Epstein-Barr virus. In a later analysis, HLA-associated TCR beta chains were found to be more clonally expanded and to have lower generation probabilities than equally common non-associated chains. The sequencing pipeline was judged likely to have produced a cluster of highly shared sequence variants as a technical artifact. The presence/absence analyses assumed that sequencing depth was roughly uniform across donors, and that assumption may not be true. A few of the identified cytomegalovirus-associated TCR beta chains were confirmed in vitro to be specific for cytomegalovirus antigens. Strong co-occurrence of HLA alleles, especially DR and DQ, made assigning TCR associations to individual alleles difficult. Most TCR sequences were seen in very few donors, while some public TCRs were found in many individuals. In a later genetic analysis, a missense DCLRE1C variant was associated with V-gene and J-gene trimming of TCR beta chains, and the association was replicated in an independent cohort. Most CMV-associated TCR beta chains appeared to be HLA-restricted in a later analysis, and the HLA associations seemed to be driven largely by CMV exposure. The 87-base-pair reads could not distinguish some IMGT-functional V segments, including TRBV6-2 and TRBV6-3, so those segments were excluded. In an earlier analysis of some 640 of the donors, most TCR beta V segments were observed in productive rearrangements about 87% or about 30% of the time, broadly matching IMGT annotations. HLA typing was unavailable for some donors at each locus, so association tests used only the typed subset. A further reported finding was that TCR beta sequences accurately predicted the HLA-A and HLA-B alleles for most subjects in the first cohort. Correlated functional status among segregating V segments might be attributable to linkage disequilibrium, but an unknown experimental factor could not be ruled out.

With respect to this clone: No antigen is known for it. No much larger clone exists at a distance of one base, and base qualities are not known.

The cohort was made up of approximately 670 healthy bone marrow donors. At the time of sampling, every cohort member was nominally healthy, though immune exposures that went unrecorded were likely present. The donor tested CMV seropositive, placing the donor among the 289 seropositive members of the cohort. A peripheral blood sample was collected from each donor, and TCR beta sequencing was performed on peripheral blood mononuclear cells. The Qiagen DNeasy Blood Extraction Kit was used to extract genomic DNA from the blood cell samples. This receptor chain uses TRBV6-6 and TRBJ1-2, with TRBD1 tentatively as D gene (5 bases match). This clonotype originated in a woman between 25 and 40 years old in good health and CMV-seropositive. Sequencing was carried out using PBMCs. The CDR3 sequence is CASSYPLGRDVYGYTF. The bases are TGTGCCAGCAGTTACCCGCTGGGGAGGGACGTCTATGGCTACACCTTC.